This entry lists 22 T cell receptor beta chains sequenced from one sample in a study of a mutant IDH1 vaccine in newly diagnosed glioma. Assay used: immunoSEQ multiplex PCR; TCRdb lists only in-frame clones, some missing. The repertoire holds roughly 76,000 clones, with around 85% as singletons. Sample time point: week 23, last vaccination. In every dose of vaccine, 300 ug of mutant IDH1 20-mer peptide was given alongside topical imiquimod. Their target antigens are unknown. The source material was PBMCs, sampled from a glioma patient whose treatment included an IDH1 peptide vaccine. Every receptor here comes from a young man with glioma. Some clones in this sample may be carry-over from other donors' samples.

The chain couples TRBV13 to TRBJ2-1; 7 nucleotides agree with TRBD1. In germline, CDR1 is PRHDT, CDR2 FYEKMQ (reference sequence). The CDR3 is 15 residues long. After removal of 0 bases from V and 14 bases from J, the junction contained 13 bases not matched to a gene. CDR3 nucleotides: TGTGCCAGCAGCTTAGGCCCCAGCGACCCCCAGGGGGAGTTCTTC. The encoded protein is CASSLGPSDPQGEFF. The whole variable domain, filled in from reference TRBV13 and TRBJ2-1, reads AAGVIQSPRHLIKEKRETATLKCYPIPRHDTVYWYQQGPGQDPQFLISFYEKMQSDKGSIPDRFSAQQFSDYHSELNMSSLELGDSALYFCASSLGPSDPQGEFFGPGTRLTVL.

The J gene is TRBJ2-7, the V gene TRBV9; TRBD1 might be the D (5 bases). The germline V gene has CDR1 SGDLS and CDR2 YYNGEE. This CDR3 spans 12 amino acids. V was cut by 2 bases and J by 5 bases, with 8 bases left in between. CDR3 sequence reads: CASSVREHEQYF. As DNA, the CDR3 is TGTGCCAGCAGCGTCAGGGAACACGAGCAGTACTTC.

This chain links TRBV25-1 with TRBJ2-1; no clear D. Per the germline V gene, CDR1 is MGHDK and CDR2 is SYGVNS. This CDR3 is 13 amino acids long. Trimming stripped 4 bases from V and 3 bases from J, with 7 bases between. The CDR3 coding sequence is TGTGCCAGCAGTGCCCCTCACTACAATGAGCAGTTCTTC. Encoded protein: CASSAPHYNEQFF.

The rearrangement uses TRBV2 and TRBJ1-1; tentatively, D is TRBD1 (6 bases). Trimming stripped 5 bases from V and 1 base from J, with 8 bases between. This CDR3 contains 13 residues. CDR1 is SNHLY and CDR2 is FYNNEI in the germline V gene. The CDR3 protein is CASSLQGNTEAFF. The CDR3 region has the DNA TGTGCCAGCAGTTTACAGGGGAACACTGAAGCTTTCTTT.

A single count supports this clone. The chain recombines TRBV18 with TRBJ1-1, with D perhaps matching TRBD1 (5 bases). The CDR3 runs 14 residues. CDR1 and CDR2 (germline): KGHSH, LQKENI. The V and J ends lost 6 bases and 4 bases respectively, with 15 bases between them. The CDR3 loop is CASSQGPAGTEAFF. CDR3 nucleotide sequence: TGTGCCAGCTCCCAGGGACCGGCAGGCACTGAAGCTTTCTTT. The full variable domain, its missing parts supplied by reference TRBV18 and TRBJ1-1, is NAGVMQNPRHLVRRRGQEARLRCSPMKGHSHVYWYRQLPEEGLKFMVYLQKENIIDESGMPKERFSAEFPKEGPSILRIQQVVRGDSAAYFCASSQGPAGTEAFFGQGTRLTVV.

The gene calls are TRBV28 and TRBJ1-6; 8 bases are shared with TRBD1. Germline loops: CDR1 MDHEN, CDR2 SYDVKM. The CDR3 extends over 18 amino acids. The junction had 12 bases not matched to a gene; V was cut back by 6 bases and J by 2 bases. The DNA of the CDR3 is TGTGCCAGCAGGACGTATGACAGGGGTAGGGCCTATAATTCACCCCTCCACTTT. This translates into CASRTYDRGRAYNSPLHF.

The genes are TRBV28 and TRBJ2-7; no clear D gene. V lost 2 bases and J lost 0, with 5 bases in between. Germline V CDR1 and CDR2: MDHEN, SYDVKM. The CDR3 sequence is 13 residues long. This CDR3 is CASSLTNSYEQYF. CDR3 in DNA: TGTGCCAGCAGTTTAACTAACTCCTACGAGCAGTACTTC.

This chain links TRBV7-9 with TRBJ2-7; D uncertain. From germline, CDR1 is SEHNR and CDR2 FQNEAQ (reference sequence). The length of the CDR3 is 14 residues. The germline V and J ends were trimmed by 0 bases and 5 bases, with 11 bases remaining between them. The CDR3 DNA is TGTGCCAGCAGCTTAGCATTTGGGGTCCACGAGCAGTACTTC. This sequence encodes CASSLAFGVHEQYF.

This CDR3 reads CASSPRSLAGAMEQYF. CDR3 nucleotide sequence: TGTGCCAGCAGCCCGCGTAGCCTAGCGGGGGCAATGGAGCAGTATTTT. V usage is TRBV9 and J usage is TRBJ2-3; 10 bases match TRBD2. The germline V gene has CDR1 SGDLS and CDR2 YYNGEE. The CDR3 length is 16 residues. V shed 4 bases and J 11 bases; nucleotides not matched to a gene: 16.

This rearrangement joins TRBV28 to TRBJ1-4; D may be TRBD1 (6 bases). CDR3 length equals 15 residues. Trimming stripped 6 bases from V and 7 bases from J, with 18 bases between. CDR1 and CDR2 (germline): MDHEN, SYDVKM. The CDR3 protein is CASSHARGLAEKLFF. CDR3 nucleotide sequence: TGTGCCAGCAGCCATGCTCGGGGGCTGGCTGAAAAACTGTTTTTT.

The rearrangement joins TRBV15 to TRBJ2-1; the D is unclear. Germline V gives CDR1 LNHNV, CDR2 YYDKDF (reference sequence). V lost 5 bases, J lost 3 bases, and 11 bases lay in between. The CDR3 sequence is 14 residues long. The CDR3, as DNA: TGTGCCACCAGCTCGCAGACGGTCTACAATGAGCAGTTCTTC. It yields the protein CATSSQTVYNEQFF. Full variable domain (missing parts from reference TRBV15 and TRBJ2-1): DAMVIQNPRYQVTQFGKPVTLSCSQTLNHNVMYWYQQKSSQAPKLLFHYYDKDFNNEADTPDNFQSRRPNTSFCFLDIRSPGLGDTAMYLCATSSQTVYNEQFFGPGTRLTVL.

The chain carries TRBV30 and TRBJ1-2; D is perhaps TRBD1 (6 bases). V was pared by 1 base and J by 8 bases, with 17 bases between. There are 14 residues in the CDR3. Germline V CDR1 and CDR2: GTSNPN, SVGIG (reference sequence). CDR3 loop: CAWSEGYQGNGYTF. The DNA for the CDR3 is TGTGCCTGGAGTGAAGGATATCAGGGGAACGGCTACACCTTC.

This sequence joins TRBV6-6 and TRBJ2-1; tentatively, D is TRBD1 or TRBD2 (5 bases each). Trimming cost V 1 base and J 6 bases, with 16 bases left between them. In germline, CDR1 is MNHNY, CDR2 SVGAGI (reference sequence). CDR3 length: 16 residues. CDR3 loop: CASSYYWDDVPNEQFF. The CDR3 bases are TGTGCCAGCAGTTACTACTGGGACGACGTCCCCAATGAGCAGTTCTTC.

This clone was recorded once. V is TRBV1 and J is TRBJ2-7; TRBD2 is taken as the D call from the table, unchecked against the DNA. TRBV1 is classified as a pseudogene. This CDR3 has 17 amino acids. Here the CDR3 reads CTSSQDLSGRARHEQYF. The CDR3 coding sequence is TGCACCAGCAGCCAAGATTTGAGCGGGAGGGCCCGCCACGAGCAGTACTTC.

This clone occurred a few times. The chain has TRBV15 and TRBJ1-5; possibly TRBD1 for D (6 bases). This CDR3 comprises 18 residues. From germline, CDR1 is LNHNV and CDR2 YYDKDF (reference sequence). V gave up 5 bases and J gave up 2 bases, with 22 bases separating them. The chain's CDR3 is CATSRTYLQGEGNQPQHF. In DNA form, the CDR3 reads TGTGCCACCAGCCGTACTTACTTACAGGGCGAGGGCAATCAGCCCCAGCATTTT.

This chain joins TRBV7-2 and TRBJ2-3; TRBD1 is a possible D gene (6 bases). This CDR3 spans 15 amino acids. Per germline, CDR1 SGHTA and CDR2 FQGNSA. The ends were cut back, 3 bases at V and 3 bases at J, with 13 bases in the middle. CDR3 DNA sequence: TGTGCCAGCAGCTTCGGGACAACCTGGACAGATACGCAGTATTTT. It is translated as CASSFGTTWTDTQYF.

The chain has TRBV10-3 and TRBJ1-2; D is perhaps TRBD1 (5 bases). The CDR3 sequence is 15 residues long. Germline V gene sequence: CDR1 ENHRY, CDR2 SYGVKD. Trimming pared 5 bases from V and 2 bases from J, leaving 15 bases between. Here the CDR3 reads CAISPEMTANYGYTF. The CDR3 bases are TGTGCCATCAGTCCAGAAATGACAGCAAACTATGGCTACACCTTC.

The chain uses TRBV25-1 and TRBJ2-2; 7 bases fit TRBD2. CDR3 length: 15 amino acids. Unmatched junction bases numbered 11, after V lost 8 bases and J lost 5 bases. The germline CDR1 and CDR2 sequences are MGHDK and SYGVNS. The chain's CDR3 is CASSFRGRATGELFF. The CDR3 coding sequence is TGTGCCAGCTCCTTTCGCGGGAGAGCAACCGGGGAGCTGTTTTTT. The full variable domain, rest sourced from reference TRBV25-1 and TRBJ2-2, is EADIYQTPRYLVIGTGKKITLECSQTMGHDKMYWYQQDPGMELHLIHYSYGVNSTEKGDLSSESTVSRIRTEHFPLTLESARPSHTSQYLCASSFRGRATGELFFGEGSRLTVL.

The chain combines TRBV27 with TRBJ2-7; D may be TRBD1 (7 bases). V lost 6 bases and J 5 bases, leaving 23 bases between the germline ends. This CDR3 comprises 16 residues. CDR1 is MNHEY and CDR2 is SMNVEV in the germline V gene (reference sequence). CDR3 region: CASSPQGGWMKNEQYF. CDR3 sequence (DNA): TGTGCCAGCAGCCCTCAGGGGGGTTGGATGAAAAACGAGCAGTACTTC.

The chain recombines TRBV19 with TRBJ2-7; TRBD1 agrees at 8 bases. The trim removed 7 bases at V and 5 bases at J, leaving 16 bases unmatched. Germline values: CDR1 LNHDA, CDR2 SQIVND (reference sequence). There are 16 residues in the CDR3. CDR3 sequence (DNA): TGTGCCAGTACCCCATCGGGGCGGACAGGGAGTGACGAGCAGTACTTC. This encodes CASTPSGRTGSDEQYF.

The chain is built from TRBV18 and TRBJ2-7, with D perhaps being TRBD1 or TRBD2 (5 bases each). Trimming stripped 3 bases from V and 4 bases from J, with 10 bases between. This CDR3 region has 13 residues. Looked up from germline, CDR1 is KGHSH and CDR2 is LQKENI. The CDR3 protein is CASSPGTEYEQYF. CDR3 coding DNA: TGTGCCAGCTCACCCGGGACGGAGTACGAGCAGTACTTC.

The chain is built from TRBV6-1 and TRBJ2-3; 7 bases match TRBD1. Germline-derived CDR1 and CDR2 are MNHNS and SASEGT. CDR3 length: 15 amino acids. J gave up 0 bases and V 0 bases, and 0 bases lay outside the gene matches. The chain's CDR3 is CASSEADRSTDTQYF. The CDR3 DNA reads TGTGCCAGCAGTGAAGCGGACAGGAGCACAGATACGCAGTATTTT.